Listed below are T cell receptor beta chains from one sample, sequenced in a study of T cells in Graves' hyperthyroidism and ophthalmopathy. One entry per CDR3 protein, called by TCRdb with MiXCR from the multiplex PCR reads. Counted here are 480,000 or so distinct CDR3 sequences, approximately 48% occurring once; the ten biggest clones make up about two fifths. Sequencing input: peripheral blood or thyroid tissue (not recorded which). All receptors come from an adult woman with Graves' disease, either hyperthyroidism or ophthalmopathy (not recorded which). Each CDR3 is given with its conserved first and last residue. The D gene is left open where the match is weak. Part of the rows lack a size; the others show once, few, many or a class for expanded clones.

>-|TRBJ1-4|few|13|TRBV25-1
TGTGCCAGCAGTGATCCCAGGGCGGAAAAACTGTTTTTT
CASSDPRAEKLFF
>-|TRBJ2-7|many|12|TRBV11-1
TGTGCCAGCAGCTATTCACGGAACGAGCAGTACTTC
CASSYSRNEQYF
>-|TRBJ2-3|-|16|TRBV10-3
TGTGCCATCGATCCTAGCAGGGGTGGCCTCACAGATACGCAGTATTTT
CAIDPSRGGLTDTQYF
>-|TRBJ2-2|once|12|TRBV9
TGTGCCAGCAGCGATAGCCTCGGGGAGCTGTTTTTT
CASSDSLGELFF
>-|TRBJ2-7|many|15|TRBV7-2
TGTGCCAGCAGCTTAGCGCTGGGACACTTCTACGAGCAGTACTTC
CASSLALGHFYEQYF
>TRBD1|TRBJ2-7|-|14|TRBV6-6
TGTGCCAGCAGTTTCGGACAGGGGTCAGGAGAGCAGTACTTC
CASSFGQGSGEQYF
>-|TRBJ2-7|-|16|TRBV9
TGTGCCAGCAGCGTCGGACAGTACTCGAGCTCCTACGAGCAGTACTTC
CASSVGQYSSSYEQYF
>TRBD1|TRBJ2-7|-|13|TRBV24-1
TGTGCCACAGGGACAGACAGCCCCTACGAGCAGTACTTC
CATGTDSPYEQYF
>-|TRBJ1-4|few|15|TRBV4-1
TGCGCCAGCAGCCAATCGGACGAGGGGGATGAAAAACTGTTTTTT
CASSQSDEGDEKLFF
>-|TRBJ1-6|few|14|TRBV9
TGTGCCAGCAGCGTAGGTTTGTGGAATTCACCCCTCCACTTT
CASSVGLWNSPLHF
>TRBD1|TRBJ2-7|-|14|TRBV14
TGTGCCAGCAGTTACGGGGACAGCCAGTACGAGCAGTACTTC
CASSYGDSQYEQYF
>-|TRBJ2-5|-|11|TRBV7-7
TGTGCTAGAACGGTGATGGAGACCCAGTACTTC
CARTVMETQYF
>TRBD2|TRBJ2-5|-|13|TRBV24-1
TGTGCCATCAGCAGCGGGAGTCAAGAGACCCAGTACTTC
CAISSGSQETQYF
>-|TRBJ1-1|few|14|TRBV14
TGTGCCAGCAGCCCCGAGGGTTGGTGGACTGAAGCTTTCTTT
CASSPEGWWTEAFF
>-|TRBJ1-6|many|15|TRBV15
TGTGCCACCAGCAGAGATAGGGGCTCGGGATCACCCCTCCACTTT
CATSRDRGSGSPLHF
>-|TRBJ2-5|-|13|TRBV7-9
TGTGCCATCAGCTTTTCCGGTTTCGAGGCCCAGTACTTC
CAISFSGFEAQYF
>TRBD2|TRBJ2-7|many|16|TRBV7-6
TGTGCCAGCAGCCTTAAGCTAGCGGACTTCTCCTACGAGCAGTACTTC
CASSLKLADFSYEQYF
>-|TRBJ2-2|-|12|TRBV5-4
TGTGCCAGCAGTACCCCCGCCGGGGAGCTGTTTTTT
CASSTPAGELFF
>-|TRBJ1-6|many|15|TRBV7-8
TGTGCCAGCAGCTTAGAAATGGGTCCCAATTCACCCCTCCACTTT
CASSLEMGPNSPLHF
>-|TRBJ2-5|many|13|TRBV6-5
TGTGCCAGCAGTTACAAGGGAATAGAGACCCAGTACTTC
CASSYKGIETQYF
>TRBD2|TRBJ2-3|-|15|TRBV2
TGTGCCAGCAGGACTAGCGGGAAATCCCCAGATACGCAGTATTTT
CASRTSGKSPDTQYF
>TRBD1|TRBJ2-7|-|13|TRBV5-1
TGCGCCAGCAGCTACAGGGGGCCCTACGAGCAGTACTTC
CASSYRGPYEQYF
>-|TRBJ2-7|-|14|TRBV7-9
TGTGCCAGCAGCCTAAGGACGGTAGCCTACGAGCAGTACTTC
CASSLRTVAYEQYF
>TRBD1|TRBJ1-1|-|15|TRBV19
TGTGCCAGTAGTGCGGACAGGGGGCAAGGCACTGAAGCTTTCTTT
CASSADRGQGTEAFF
>TRBD1|TRBJ1-2|many|14|TRBV4-1
TGCGCCAGCAGCTCCCGGACAGGCGAGGGGGGCTACACCTTC
CASSSRTGEGGYTF
>-|TRBJ1-3|few|14|TRBV30
TGTGCCTGGACCCTTAGGGGGGTCGGAAACACCATATATTTT
CAWTLRGVGNTIYF
>TRBD1|TRBJ1-1|many|13|TRBV9
TGTGCCAGCGGCAGGGGGGGGGGCGGTGAAGCTTTCTTT
CASGRGGGGEAFF
>TRBD1|TRBJ1-4|-|14|TRBV7-2
TGTGCCAGCAGCTTGACAGGGGTGGGTGCAAAACTGTTTTTT
CASSLTGVGAKLFF
>-|TRBJ1-1|-|15|TRBV7-2
TGTGCCAGCAGCTTAGCGCAGCAGGAGAACACTGAAGCTTTCTTT
CASSLAQQENTEAFF
>-|TRBJ2-2|-|15|TRBV5-1
TGCGCCAGCAGCTACCAGGACCTGGATGGCGGGGAGCTGTTTTTT
CASSYQDLDGGELFF
>TRBD1|TRBJ1-1|few|14|TRBV9
TGTGCCAGCAGCGCTGAGACAGGGAAGGATGAAGCTTTCTTT
CASSAETGKDEAFF
>TRBD1|TRBJ2-2|-|17|TRBV6-4
TGTGCCAGCAGTCCGGGACAGGGGCCCTCAGGCACCGGGGAGCTGTTTTTT
CASSPGQGPSGTGELFF
>-|TRBJ1-4|-|16|TRBV7-2
TGTGCCAGCAGCGGTCGGATGGACCCAACTAATGAAAAACTGTTTTTT
CASSGRMDPTNEKLFF
>-|TRBJ1-3|many|17|TRBV7-2
TGTGCCAGCAGCTTAGCGCTGGGGCAGGGTCCTGGAAACACCATATATTTT
CASSLALGQGPGNTIYF
>TRBD2|TRBJ2-2|-|13|TRBV7-2
TGTGCCAGCAGCTCCGGGACTAGCGGGGAGCCGTTTTTT
CASSSGTSGEPFF
>-|TRBJ1-4|many|14|TRBV20-1
TGCAGTGCTTACGAGGGGGGGGCCTGGGAAAAACTGTTTTTT
CSAYEGGAWEKLFF
>-|TRBJ2-5|-|15|TRBV10-3
TGTGCCATCAGTGCGCAGGGGAGTGTCCGAGAGACCCAGTACTTC
CAISAQGSVRETQYF
>-|TRBJ1-5|many|12|TRBV10-3
TGTGCCATCAGGGCGCCGAGGGGGCCCCAGCATTTT
CAIRAPRGPQHF
>-|TRBJ1-5|many|12|TRBV6-2/TRBV6-3
TGTGCCAGCAGTTACTCGGTTCAGCCCCAGCATTTT
CASSYSVQPQHF
>TRBD2|TRBJ2-7|-|15|TRBV10-2
TGCGCCAGCCGTAGCGGACTAGCGGGGGTCTACGAGCAGTACTTC
CASRSGLAGVYEQYF
>TRBD1|TRBJ1-4|few|14|TRBV2
TGTGCCAGCTACCTGACAGGGGATCTTGAAAAACTGTTTTTT
CASYLTGDLEKLFF
>-|TRBJ1-2|-|15|TRBV24-1
TGTGCCACCAGTGATCCAGGGAACCCTAACTATGGCTACACCTTC
CATSDPGNPNYGYTF
>TRBD1|TRBJ2-5|-|13|TRBV2
TGTGCCAGCAAGGACAGGGCGAGAGAGACCCAGTACTTC
CASKDRARETQYF
>-|TRBJ1-2|-|13|TRBV7-9
TGTGCCAGCAGCCGATGGGGGGCCTATGGCTACACCTTC
CASSRWGAYGYTF
>-|TRBJ2-7|few|11|TRBV5-1
TGCGCCAGCAGGGGGGAGTACGAGCAGTACTTC
CASRGEYEQYF
>TRBD2|TRBJ2-5|once|17|TRBV20-1
TGCAGTGCCGAGCCAATACCGGGACTAGCGGACCAAGAGACCCAGTACTTC
CSAEPIPGLADQETQYF
>-|TRBJ2-7|many|15|TRBV7-9
TGTGCCAGCAGCTTAGCCGGGACGGTTGCCTACGAGCAGTACTTC
CASSLAGTVAYEQYF
>-|TRBJ1-4|many|14|TRBV6-1
TGTGCCAGCAGTCCCCTTGACCGTAATGAAAAACTGTTTTTT
CASSPLDRNEKLFF
>-|TRBJ1-5|many|16|TRBV20-1
TGCAGTGCTAGAGATATCGGGGAATATAGCAATCAGCCCCAGCATTTT
CSARDIGEYSNQPQHF
>-|TRBJ2-7|few|13|TRBV3-1
TGTGCCAGCAGCCTCCTGGTAGGGTACGAGCAGTACTTC
CASSLLVGYEQYF